This T cell receptor beta chain emerged from a study of T cells in Graves' hyperthyroidism and ophthalmopathy. Study conclusions and caveats: A model built on 13 V-J features separated ophthalmopathy from stable hyperthyroidism.

Patients aged 18 to 65 had newly diagnosed hyperthyroidism that had lasted under 2 months. Uncontrolled infection, other autoimmune disease, pregnancy or lactation led to exclusion. Fresh peripheral blood, about 9.3 ml, yielded the PBMCs. Worth noting for this clonotype: Its antigen is unknown.

Authors of the study amplified TCR beta CDR3 regions from RNA transcripts. The study used the HTBI primer set for a first-round RT-PCR of the TCR CDR3. TCRdb analysed the multiplex PCR reads with MiXCR anew, one entry per CDR3 protein. The table lists 400,000 to 600,000 distinct CDR3 sequences, 20% of them singletons. Germline lookup yields CDR1 MRHNA and CDR2 SNTAGT. V shed 6 bases and J 0 bases; nucleotides not matched to a gene: 7. The CDR3 is 16 residues long. The rearrangement links TRBV6-4 to TRBJ2-7; 11 bases map to TRBD2. The receptor comes from a man between 18 and 29 years old with Graves' hyperthyroidism. Sample: blood. The CDR3 coding sequence is TGTGCCAGCAGGGACCCGGGACTAGCGGACTCCTACGAGCAGTACTTC. Translating gives CASRDPGLADSYEQYF.